This is a list of T cell receptor beta chains from one sample in a study of shared clonotypes between healthy human individuals. Profiling relied on immunoSEQ multiplex PCR, and the TCRdb table lists in-frame clones only, not all of them. This table holds roughly 1,800,000 clones, approximately 94% found once. Sequenced material: naive CD8+ T cells sorted from blood. These receptors originate from a young man in good health. Both conserved end residues are part of each CDR3. Each record gives: J gene, V gene, D gene, clone size, CDR3 protein, CDR3 DNA. The D gene is left open where the match is weak. Some rows have no size entry. The others give once, few or many, or a class for an expanded clone.

j_gene: TRBJ2-2
v_gene: TRBV6-1
d_gene: TRBD1
abundance: -
CDR3aa: CAGSDRGDTGELFF
CDR3nt: TGTGCCGGTTCGGACAGGGGCGACACCGGGGAGCTGTTTTTT

j_gene: TRBJ1-1
v_gene: TRBV5-1
d_gene: -
abundance: -
CDR3aa: CASRNPGAGNTEAFF
CDR3nt: TGCGCCAGCAGAAACCCGGGGGCAGGGAACACTGAAGCTTTCTTT

j_gene: TRBJ2-3
v_gene: TRBV27
d_gene: TRBD2
abundance: -
CDR3aa: CASSRLIAGGTDTQYF
CDR3nt: TGTGCCAGCTCAAGGCTAATAGCGGGAGGGACAGATACGCAGTATTTT

j_gene: TRBJ2-3
v_gene: TRBV6-5
d_gene: -
abundance: -
CDR3aa: CASSSGPPDTQYF
CDR3nt: TGTGCCAGCAGTTCAGGACCCCCAGATACGCAGTATTTT

j_gene: TRBJ1-6
v_gene: TRBV4-1
d_gene: -
abundance: -
CDR3aa: CASSQAGNNSPLHF
CDR3nt: TGCGCCAGCAGCCAAGCAGGAAATAATTCACCCCTCCACTTT

j_gene: TRBJ2-3
v_gene: TRBV7-8
d_gene: TRBD1
abundance: -
CDR3aa: CASSLDRATDTQYF
CDR3nt: TGTGCCAGCAGCTTGGACAGGGCGACAGATACGCAGTATTTT

j_gene: TRBJ2-5
v_gene: TRBV19
d_gene: -
abundance: -
CDR3aa: CASRKGLQETQYF
CDR3nt: TGTGCCAGTAGAAAGGGACTCCAAGAGACCCAGTACTTC

j_gene: TRBJ1-6
v_gene: TRBV19
d_gene: -
abundance: -
CDR3aa: CASSKPLGWEDNSPLHF
CDR3nt: TGTGCCAGTAGTAAACCCCTCGGATGGGAAGACAATTCACCCCTCCACTTT

j_gene: TRBJ1-5
v_gene: TRBV6-1
d_gene: -
abundance: -
CDR3aa: CASSDWGEGNQPQHF
CDR3nt: TGTGCCAGCAGTGATTGGGGGGAAGGCAATCAGCCCCAGCATTTT

j_gene: TRBJ1-1
v_gene: TRBV30
d_gene: -
abundance: -
CDR3aa: CAWSRNTEAFF
CDR3nt: TGTGCCTGGAGCCGAAACACTGAAGCTTTCTTT

j_gene: TRBJ2-7
v_gene: TRBV2
d_gene: -
abundance: -
CDR3aa: CASSDQLRSYEQYF
CDR3nt: TGTGCCAGCAGTGATCAGCTCCGCTCCTACGAGCAGTACTTC

j_gene: TRBJ2-7
v_gene: TRBV5-8
d_gene: -
abundance: -
CDR3aa: CASSPRGLFEQYF
CDR3nt: TGTGCCAGCAGCCCCCGGGGTCTGTTCGAGCAGTACTTC

j_gene: TRBJ1-2
v_gene: TRBV13
d_gene: -
abundance: -
CDR3aa: CASSFTGTELYGYTF
CDR3nt: TGTGCCAGCAGCTTCACAGGGACGGAATTGTATGGCTACACCTTC

j_gene: TRBJ1-5
v_gene: TRBV7-9
d_gene: TRBD1
abundance: -
CDR3aa: CASSDWTGGYSNQPQHF
CDR3nt: TGTGCCAGCAGCGACTGGACAGGGGGCTATAGCAATCAGCCCCAGCATTTT

j_gene: TRBJ2-2
v_gene: TRBV27
d_gene: TRBD1
abundance: -
CDR3aa: CASTPLTGGFINTGELFF
CDR3nt: TGTGCCAGCACCCCCCTGACAGGGGGCTTCATTAACACCGGGGAGCTGTTTTTT

j_gene: TRBJ2-3
v_gene: TRBV6-5
d_gene: TRBD2
abundance: -
CDR3aa: CASSYHSGGNTDTQYF
CDR3nt: TGTGCCAGCAGTTATCACAGCGGGGGAAACACAGATACGCAGTATTTT

j_gene: TRBJ1-2
v_gene: TRBV6-5
d_gene: -
abundance: -
CDR3aa: CASSYSAGAIGYTF
CDR3nt: TGTGCCAGCAGTTACTCAGCAGGGGCGATTGGCTACACCTTC

j_gene: TRBJ2-3
v_gene: TRBV5-4
d_gene: -
abundance: -
CDR3aa: CASKGGADTQYF
CDR3nt: TGTGCCAGCAAGGGAGGCGCAGATACGCAGTATTTT

j_gene: TRBJ2-3
v_gene: TRBV6-5
d_gene: TRBD1
abundance: -
CDR3aa: CASTGGHSTDTQYF
CDR3nt: TGTGCCAGTACAGGGGGCCATAGCACAGATACGCAGTATTTT

j_gene: TRBJ1-1
v_gene: TRBV4-3
d_gene: TRBD1
abundance: -
CDR3aa: CASSQDPGGATEAFF
CDR3nt: TGCGCCAGCAGCCAAGATCCAGGGGGAGCCACTGAAGCTTTCTTT

j_gene: TRBJ2-1
v_gene: TRBV2
d_gene: TRBD1
abundance: -
CDR3aa: CASSEAPGGQFF
CDR3nt: TGTGCCAGCAGTGAAGCACCAGGGGGGCAGTTCTTC

j_gene: TRBJ2-3
v_gene: TRBV5-1
d_gene: TRBD2
abundance: -
CDR3aa: CASGLAGGTDTQYF
CDR3nt: TGCGCCAGCGGGTTAGCGGGAGGCACAGATACGCAGTATTTT

j_gene: TRBJ2-3
v_gene: TRBV19
d_gene: -
abundance: -
CDR3aa: CASSAGLEGPDTQYF
CDR3nt: TGTGCCAGTAGTGCTGGCCTTGAGGGCCCAGATACGCAGTATTTT

j_gene: TRBJ1-1
v_gene: TRBV7-9
d_gene: TRBD1
abundance: -
CDR3aa: CASSPHRGKNTEAFF
CDR3nt: TGTGCCAGCAGCCCCCACAGGGGGAAGAACACTGAAGCTTTCTTT

j_gene: TRBJ1-1
v_gene: TRBV27
d_gene: -
abundance: -
CDR3aa: CASGDGGLLAFF
CDR3nt: TGTGCCAGCGGGGATGGGGGCCTGCTAGCTTTCTTT

j_gene: TRBJ1-1
v_gene: TRBV27
d_gene: -
abundance: -
CDR3aa: CASSLSSGDTEAFF
CDR3nt: TGTGCCAGCAGTTTATCGTCCGGGGACACTGAAGCTTTCTTT

j_gene: TRBJ2-1
v_gene: TRBV7-9
d_gene: TRBD2
abundance: -
CDR3aa: CASSLTLAGTYNEQFF
CDR3nt: TGTGCCAGCAGCTTAACACTAGCGGGGACCTACAATGAGCAGTTCTTC

j_gene: TRBJ2-5
v_gene: TRBV5-6
d_gene: -
abundance: once
CDR3aa: CASSAPAGVLQETQYF
CDR3nt: TGTGCCAGCAGCGCACCCGCAGGGGTACTCCAAGAGACCCAGTACTTC

j_gene: TRBJ2-5
v_gene: TRBV6-1
d_gene: -
abundance: -
CDR3aa: CASSPLRQGQETQYF
CDR3nt: TGTGCCAGCAGCCCACTGCGGCAGGGACAAGAGACCCAGTACTTC

j_gene: TRBJ2-2
v_gene: TRBV12-5
d_gene: -
abundance: -
CDR3aa: CASGFRVADTGELFF
CDR3nt: TGTGCTAGTGGTTTCCGAGTAGCTGACACCGGGGAGCTGTTTTTT

j_gene: TRBJ2-7
v_gene: TRBV5-5
d_gene: -
abundance: -
CDR3aa: CASSLVEASIYEQYF
CDR3nt: TGTGCCAGCAGCTTGGTCGAGGCATCGATCTACGAGCAGTACTTC

j_gene: TRBJ2-7
v_gene: TRBV5-6
d_gene: TRBD1
abundance: -
CDR3aa: CASSLGTGEQYF
CDR3nt: TGTGCCAGCAGCTTGGGGACAGGCGAGCAGTACTTC

j_gene: TRBJ2-1
v_gene: TRBV27
d_gene: -
abundance: -
CDR3aa: CASSFSGAEQFF
CDR3nt: TGTGCCAGCAGTTTTTCAGGGGCTGAGCAGTTCTTC

j_gene: TRBJ2-5
v_gene: TRBV6-5
d_gene: -
abundance: -
CDR3aa: CASSYSGSQTQYF
CDR3nt: TGTGCCAGCAGTTACTCAGGGAGCCAGACCCAGTACTTC

j_gene: TRBJ2-1
v_gene: TRBV7-2
d_gene: -
abundance: -
CDR3aa: CASSTDWDEQFF
CDR3nt: TGTGCCAGCAGCACGGATTGGGATGAGCAGTTCTTC

j_gene: TRBJ1-1
v_gene: TRBV6-5
d_gene: TRBD1
abundance: -
CDR3aa: CASSFTDTGDTEAFF
CDR3nt: TGTGCCAGCAGTTTTACCGATACAGGGGACACTGAAGCTTTCTTT

j_gene: TRBJ2-7
v_gene: TRBV4-1
d_gene: TRBD2
abundance: -
CDR3aa: CASSHPQTSGSYEQYF
CDR3nt: TGCGCCAGCAGCCACCCACAGACTAGCGGCTCCTACGAGCAGTACTTC

j_gene: TRBJ2-3
v_gene: TRBV10-3
d_gene: -
abundance: -
CDR3aa: CAINGDSRDTQYF
CDR3nt: TGTGCCATCAACGGAGACAGCCGGGATACGCAGTATTTT

j_gene: TRBJ2-7
v_gene: TRBV7-9
d_gene: TRBD2
abundance: once
CDR3aa: CASSPGLAGTEQYF
CDR3nt: TGTGCCAGCAGCCCAGGACTAGCGGGAACCGAGCAGTACTTC

j_gene: TRBJ1-5
v_gene: TRBV9
d_gene: TRBD1
abundance: -
CDR3aa: CASSDGQGAVCNQPQHF
CDR3nt: TGTGCCAGCAGCGATGGACAGGGGGCTGTTTGCAATCAGCCCCAGCATTTT

j_gene: TRBJ1-1
v_gene: TRBV10-3
d_gene: TRBD1
abundance: -
CDR3aa: CAITFTGGAEAFF
CDR3nt: TGTGCCATCACCTTTACAGGGGGAGCTGAAGCTTTCTTT

j_gene: TRBJ1-2
v_gene: TRBV28
d_gene: -
abundance: few
CDR3aa: CASSLLGPYYGYTF
CDR3nt: TGTGCCAGCAGTTTATTGGGACCCTACTATGGCTACACCTTC

j_gene: TRBJ2-5
v_gene: TRBV7-2
d_gene: -
abundance: -
CDR3aa: CASSLGQSVETQYF
CDR3nt: TGTGCCAGCAGCTTAGGACAGAGTGTGGAGACCCAGTACTTC

j_gene: TRBJ2-7
v_gene: TRBV4-3
d_gene: -
abundance: -
CDR3aa: CASSQDGSGDEQYF
CDR3nt: TGCGCCAGCAGCCAAGATGGGTCGGGGGACGAGCAGTACTTC

j_gene: TRBJ2-7
v_gene: TRBV6-1
d_gene: -
abundance: -
CDR3aa: CASLSGGQGDYEQYF
CDR3nt: TGTGCCAGCCTAAGCGGAGGGCAGGGGGATTACGAGCAGTACTTC

j_gene: TRBJ1-1
v_gene: TRBV6-5
d_gene: -
abundance: -
CDR3aa: CASSYGWGTEAFF
CDR3nt: TGTGCCAGCAGTTACGGCTGGGGTACTGAAGCTTTCTTT

j_gene: TRBJ1-5
v_gene: TRBV7-9
d_gene: -
abundance: -
CDR3aa: CASSKGLPNQPQHF
CDR3nt: TGTGCCAGCAGCAAAGGTCTCCCCAATCAGCCCCAGCATTTT

j_gene: TRBJ2-3
v_gene: TRBV11-2
d_gene: -
abundance: -
CDR3aa: CASSAASSPTDTQYF
CDR3nt: TGTGCCAGCAGCGCGGCTTCTTCCCCCACAGATACGCAGTATTTT